Listed below are T cell receptor beta chains from one sample, sequenced in a study of glioma-infiltrating T cells after dendritic cell vaccination. The table came from immunoSEQ multiplex PCR; TCRdb's copy has only in-frame clones and leaves some out. This sample has tens of thousands of clones, with less than 85% found just once. The material was blood, obtained after dendritic cell vaccination. These receptor sequences come from a human donor with glioblastoma. CDR3s include the opening cysteine and the closing phenylalanine or tryptophan. Fields, in order: J gene, clone size, D gene, V gene, CDR3 protein, CDR3 DNA. The D gene is left open where the match is weak. Clone size, where shown, is once, few, many, or a class for clones that have expanded.

TRBJ2-5 - TRBD2 TRBV5-1 CASSLQPSGGRETQYF TGCGCCAGCAGCTTGCAACCCAGCGGGGGTAGGGAGACCCAGTACTTC
TRBJ2-3 - TRBD2 TRBV5-1 CASSQDTSGGPTDTQYF TGCGCCAGCAGTCAGGATACTAGCGGGGGGCCCACAGATACGCAGTATTTT
TRBJ1-2 - - TRBV20-1 CSLGQGGYTF TGCAGTTTAGGGCAGGGAGGCTACACCTTC
TRBJ2-2 - - TRBV7-3 CASSLHGFANTGELFF TGTGCCAGCAGCTTACACGGGTTCGCGAACACCGGGGAGCTGTTTTTT
TRBJ1-2 - - TRBV5-6 CASSLGGATNYGYTF TGTGCCAGCAGCTTGGGTGGGGCAACTAACTATGGCTACACCTTC
TRBJ1-2 - - TRBV12-5 CASGLVLQGHYSYTF TGTGCTAGTGGTTTGGTACTCCAAGGACACTATAGCTACACCTTC
TRBJ2-1 once TRBD1 TRBV29-1 CSAGTVNYNEQFF TGCAGCGCTGGGACAGTTAACTACAATGAGCAGTTCTTC
TRBJ2-3 - TRBD2 TRBV18 CASSAGTTETDTQYF TGTGCCAGCTCGGCCGGGACTACCGAAACAGATACGCAGTATTTT
TRBJ2-1 - TRBD2 TRBV6-5 CATHTSGGAIHEQFF TGTGCCACCCATACTAGCGGGGGGGCCATTCATGAGCAGTTCTTC
TRBJ2-2 - - TRBV28 CASSLTDSLNTGELFF TGTGCCAGCAGTTTAACGGACTCTTTGAACACCGGGGAGCTGTTTTTT
TRBJ2-5 - TRBD2 TRBV25-1 CASSRGGRGGETQYF TGTGCCAGCAGTAGGGGTGGGAGGGGAGGGGAGACCCAGTACTTC
TRBJ1-3 - - TRBV5-1 CASSLGGFSGNTIYF TGCGCCAGCAGCTTAGGAGGTTTCTCTGGAAACACCATATATTTT
TRBJ2-5 - - TRBV5-1 CASSVGGGGGETQYF TGCGCCAGCAGCGTTGGCGGGGGCGGGGGAGAGACCCAGTACTTC
TRBJ1-5 - TRBD1 TRBV13 CASSLGGTGVQPQHF TGTGCCAGCAGCTTAGGCGGGACAGGGGTTCAGCCCCAGCATTTT
TRBJ2-3 - TRBD1 TRBV7-2 CASSKGQGVGDTQYF TGTGCCAGCAGCAAAGGACAGGGCGTAGGAGATACGCAGTATTTT
TRBJ2-7 - - TRBV28 CASRPAGFSARLIYEQYF TGTGCCAGCAGACCCGCAGGGTTCTCAGCGAGGCTGATCTACGAGCAGTACTTC
TRBJ2-7 - - TRBV5-1 CASSPTGQRSYEQYF TGCGCCAGCAGCCCTACTGGACAGCGATCCTACGAGCAGTACTTC
TRBJ1-4 - - TRBV5-1 CASSLAGGRGEKLFF TGCGCCAGCAGCTTGGCCGGGGGGCGGGGTGAAAAACTGTTTTTT
TRBJ2-3 - TRBD2 TRBV7-2 CASRLSGTSADTQYF TGTGCCAGCAGATTATCCGGGACTAGCGCAGATACGCAGTATTTT
TRBJ1-5 - TRBD1 TRBV18 CASSLGTGGKRNQPQHF TGTGCCAGCTCACTGGGGACAGGGGGCAAGCGGAATCAGCCCCAGCATTTT
TRBJ2-1 once TRBD2 TRBV7-3 CASSSGLAGGGGEQFF TGTGCCAGCAGCTCGGGACTAGCGGGAGGGGGCGGTGAGCAGTTCTTC
TRBJ2-3 once TRBD1 TRBV28 CATASDREADTQYF TGTGCCACCGCCTCGGACAGGGAGGCAGATACGCAGTATTTT
TRBJ2-7 - TRBD2 TRBV27 CASSPTLGRTSGRIYEQYF TGTGCCAGCAGCCCAACCCTCGGTAGGACTAGCGGGAGGATCTACGAGCAGTACTTC
TRBJ2-1 - - TRBV28 CASSPPDRLTYNEQFF TGTGCCAGCAGTCCCCCTGACAGACTGACCTACAATGAGCAGTTCTTC
TRBJ2-1 - - TRBV5-1 CASSLKLAGAYNEQFF TGCGCCAGCAGCCTAAAACTAGCTGGGGCCTACAATGAGCAGTTCTTC
TRBJ1-1 few - TRBV19 CASSVRRDVNTEAFF TGTGCCAGTAGCGTCAGGCGGGACGTGAACACTGAAGCTTTCTTT
TRBJ1-2 - TRBD1 TRBV11-1 CASRETGSPYGYTF TGTGCCAGCAGAGAGACAGGGTCCCCCTATGGCTACACCTTC
TRBJ1-2 - - TRBV20-1 CSAREGYTF TGCAGTGCTAGGGAGGGCTACACCTTC
TRBJ2-5 - - TRBV6-5 CASSYSVAGETQYF TGTGCCAGCAGTTACTCGGTGGCGGGGGAGACCCAGTACTTC
TRBJ2-3 - TRBD2 TRBV5-4 CASSLAPSGGASTDTQYF TGTGCCAGCAGCTTGGCGCCTAGCGGGGGGGCTAGCACAGATACGCAGTATTTT
TRBJ1-2 - TRBD1 TRBV7-2 CASSFDRGALYGYTF TGTGCCAGCAGCTTCGACAGGGGCGCTCTTTATGGCTACACCTTC
TRBJ2-1 - - TRBV2 CASSDQGSNEQFF TGTGCCAGCAGTGATCAGGGGTCCAATGAGCAGTTCTTC
TRBJ1-2 - TRBD1 TRBV28 CASSLRDRRGYTF TGTGCCAGCAGTTTGCGGGACAGACGAGGCTACACCTTC
TRBJ1-5 - - TRBV5-1 CASSFRGGNQPQHF TGCGCCAGCAGCTTCCGGGGAGGCAATCAGCCCCAGCATTTT
TRBJ1-3 - - TRBV28 CASSESGSGNTIYF TGTGCCAGCAGCGAGAGTGGCTCTGGAAACACCATATATTTT
TRBJ2-1 - TRBD1 TRBV6-1 CASTGQVPNNEQFF TGTGCCAGCACCGGACAGGTCCCCAACAATGAGCAGTTCTTC
TRBJ2-7 once TRBD2 TRBV28 CASGLRFLAGASYEQYF TGTGCCAGCGGTCTACGATTCCTAGCGGGAGCCTCCTACGAGCAGTACTTC
TRBJ1-5 - TRBD1 TRBV6-6 CASSPPGTANQPQHF TGTGCCAGCAGTCCCCCCGGGACAGCCAATCAGCCCCAGCATTTT
TRBJ2-2 - TRBD2 TRBV18 CASSRPSGRSGELFF TGTGCCAGCTCACGGCCTAGCGGGAGATCCGGGGAGCTGTTTTTT
TRBJ2-7 - TRBD2 TRBV7-9 CASSYTGTSGNYEQYF TGTGCCAGCAGCTACACCGGGACTAGCGGAAACTACGAGCAGTACTTC